This is a list of T cell receptor beta chains from one sample in a study of cytomegalovirus exposure and HLA in healthy donors. The data were produced by immunoSEQ multiplex PCR, yet TCRdb's version contains in-frame clones alone and is incomplete. The data show about 70,000 clones, with 74% seen just once and about an eighth held by the top ten. The sequenced sample was PBMCs. These receptors came from a human donor in good health. The conserved cysteine and the conserved F or W are not part of the CDR3 here. Each record gives: V gene, CDR3 length, D gene, CDR3 protein. The D gene is left open where the match is weak.

>TRBV7-6|12|-
ASSPRVNPYEQY
>TRBV18|14|TRBD2
ASSPSGSGSTDEQY
>TRBV4-1|12|-
ASSQEGSSYEQY
>TRBV7-9|9|-
ASSPQETQY
>TRBV11-2|11|TRBD1
ASSPDRGNEQF
>TRBV5-1|12|-
ASSLGGGSDTQY
>TRBV7-3|12|-
ASSLAGGFTEAF
>TRBV27|12|-
ASSLFGRNTEAF
>TRBV6-1|13|-
ASSATNSYTGELV
>TRBV6-1|11|-
ASSERGFQPQH
>TRBV5-5|11|-
ASSFAQGREQF
>TRBV2|12|TRBD1
ASRKGTGVEKLF
>TRBV18|12|TRBD1
ASSPSRQGYEQY
>TRBV14|12|-
ASSQHSGANVLT
>TRBV27|11|-
ASSRAGNYGYT
>TRBV28|12|TRBD1
ASLPGQGVHEQY